This T cell receptor beta chain was sequenced for a study of OX40 agonist ivuxolimab in advanced cancers. The data were produced by immunoSEQ multiplex PCR, yet TCRdb's version contains in-frame clones alone and is incomplete. The sample lists roughly 60,000 clones, under 95% occurring once. The CDR3 consists of 15 residues. Germline V gene data show CDR1 as SGHKS and CDR2 as YYEKEE (reference sequence). Trimming cost V 1 base and J 0 bases, with 7 bases left between them. This clone has just one count. This specimen consisted of CD4+ or CD8+ T cells sorted from blood, obtained in a trial of the OX40 agonist ivuxolimab. This chain links TRBV5-5 with TRBJ2-2, with TRBD2 as a possible D gene (5 bases). This clonotype was sampled from an adult with an advanced solid tumor such as melanoma, head and neck, liver or kidney cancer. The CDR3 here is CASSLSGANTGELFF. CDR3 bases: TGTGCCAGCAGCTTGTCCGGGGCGAACACCGGGGAGCTGTTTTTT.